This TCR beta chain comes out of a study of blood T cell repertoires in COVID-19. Study details: Donors in the United States, Italy and Spain gave samples during acute or convalescent COVID-19. Sample material is recorded as cDNA or gDNA derived from T cells, B-cell-depleted T cells, or PBMCs.

Germline-derived CDR1 and CDR2 are LNHDA and SQIVND (reference sequence). V was pared by 3 bases and J by 5 bases, with 8 bases between. The CDR3 runs 13 residues. Here immunoSEQ multiplex PCR was the method, and the copy in TCRdb shows in-frame clones only, minus some. The table records 30,000 to 35,000 clones, around nine tenths of them present only once. The chain employs TRBV19 and TRBJ1-5, with D possibly being TRBD1 (5 bases). Material: peripheral blood. The receptor was isolated from a man aged 70-80 years with acute or convalescent COVID-19. The CDR3 is CASSIPGYQPQHF. CDR3 bases: TGTGCCAGTAGTATCCCAGGGTATCAGCCCCAGCATTTT. Based on the CDR3 plus reference TRBV19 and TRBJ1-5, the full variable domain is DGGITQSPKYLFRKEGQNVTLSCEQNLNHDAMYWYRQDPGQGLRLIYYSQIVNDFQKGDIAEGYSVSREKKESFPLTVTSAQKNPTAFYLCASSIPGYQPQHFGDGTRLSIL.